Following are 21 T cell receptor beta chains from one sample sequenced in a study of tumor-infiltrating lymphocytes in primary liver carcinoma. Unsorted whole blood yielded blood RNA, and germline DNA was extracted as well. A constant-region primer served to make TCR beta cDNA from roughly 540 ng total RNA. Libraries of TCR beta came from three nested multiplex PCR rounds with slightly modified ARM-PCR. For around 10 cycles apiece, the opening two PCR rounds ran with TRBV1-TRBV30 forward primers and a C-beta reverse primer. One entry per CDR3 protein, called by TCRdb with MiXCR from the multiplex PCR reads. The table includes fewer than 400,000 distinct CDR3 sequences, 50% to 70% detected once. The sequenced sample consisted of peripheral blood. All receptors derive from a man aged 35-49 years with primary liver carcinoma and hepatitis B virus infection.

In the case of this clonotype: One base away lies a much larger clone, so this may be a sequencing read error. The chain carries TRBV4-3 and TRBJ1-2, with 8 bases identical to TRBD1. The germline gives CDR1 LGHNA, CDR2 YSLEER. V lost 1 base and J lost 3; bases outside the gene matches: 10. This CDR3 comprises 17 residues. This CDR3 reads CASSQATRRGLDYGYTF. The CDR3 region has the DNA TGCGCCAGCAGCCAAGCTACCCGCAGGGGGCTTGACTATGGCTACACCTTC.

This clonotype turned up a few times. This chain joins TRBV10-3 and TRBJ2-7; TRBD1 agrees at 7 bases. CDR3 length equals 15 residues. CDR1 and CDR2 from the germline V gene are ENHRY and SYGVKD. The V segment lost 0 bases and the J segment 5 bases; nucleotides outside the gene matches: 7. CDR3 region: CAISESKGGFDEQYF. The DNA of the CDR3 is TGTGCCATCAGTGAGTCAAAAGGGGGCTTCGACGAGCAGTACTTC.

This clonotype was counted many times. CDR3 DNA sequence: TGCGCCAGCAGCCAAGATCTGGGAAGGGGGCAGAGCAATGGCTACACCTTC. Protein sequence: CASSQDLGRGQSNGYTF. This chain joins TRBV4-1 and TRBJ1-2, with 7 bases identical to TRBD1. CDR3 length equals 17 residues. The germline V gene encodes CDR1 MGHRA and CDR2 YSYEKL. J lost 6 bases, V lost 0 bases, and 13 bases had no gene match.

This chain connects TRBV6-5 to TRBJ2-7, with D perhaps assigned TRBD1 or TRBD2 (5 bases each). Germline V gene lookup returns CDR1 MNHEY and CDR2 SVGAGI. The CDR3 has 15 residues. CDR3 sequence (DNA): TGTGTGAGCACCAAGGGGACGGGGAATTCCTACGAGCAGTACTTC. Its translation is CVSTKGTGNSYEQYF.

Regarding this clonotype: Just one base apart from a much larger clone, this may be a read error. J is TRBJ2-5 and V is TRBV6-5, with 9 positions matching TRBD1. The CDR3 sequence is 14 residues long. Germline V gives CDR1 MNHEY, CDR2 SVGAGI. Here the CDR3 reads CASSRQGVEESQYF. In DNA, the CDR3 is TGTGCCAGCAGCCGACAGGGGGTGGAAGAGAGCCAGTACTTC.

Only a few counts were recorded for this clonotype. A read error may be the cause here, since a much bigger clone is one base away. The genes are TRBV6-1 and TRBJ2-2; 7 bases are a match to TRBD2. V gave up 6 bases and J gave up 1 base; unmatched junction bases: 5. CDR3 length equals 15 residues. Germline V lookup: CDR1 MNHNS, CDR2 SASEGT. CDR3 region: CASRVTSVNTGELFF. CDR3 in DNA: TGTGCCAGCAGGGTTACTAGCGTGAACACCGGGGAGCTGTTTTTT.

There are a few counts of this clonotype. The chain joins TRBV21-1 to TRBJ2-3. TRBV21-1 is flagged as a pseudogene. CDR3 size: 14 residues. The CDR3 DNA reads TGTGCCAGCCCCCGACGGTCTAGCACAGATACGCAGTATTTT. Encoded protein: CASPRRSSTDTQYF.

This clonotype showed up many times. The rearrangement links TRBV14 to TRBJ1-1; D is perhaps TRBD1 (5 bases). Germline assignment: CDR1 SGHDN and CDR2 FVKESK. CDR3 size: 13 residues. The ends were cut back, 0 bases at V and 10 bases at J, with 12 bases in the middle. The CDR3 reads CASSQEHTGLAFF. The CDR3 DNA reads TGTGCCAGCAGCCAAGAGCATACAGGTTTAGCTTTCTTT.

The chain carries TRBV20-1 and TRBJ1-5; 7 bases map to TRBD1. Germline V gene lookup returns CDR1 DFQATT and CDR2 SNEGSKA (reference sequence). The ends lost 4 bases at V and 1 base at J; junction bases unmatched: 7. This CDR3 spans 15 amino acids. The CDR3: CSAKGQLKSNQPQHF. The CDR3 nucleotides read TGCAGTGCTAAGGGACAGCTAAAAAGCAATCAGCCCCAGCATTTT.

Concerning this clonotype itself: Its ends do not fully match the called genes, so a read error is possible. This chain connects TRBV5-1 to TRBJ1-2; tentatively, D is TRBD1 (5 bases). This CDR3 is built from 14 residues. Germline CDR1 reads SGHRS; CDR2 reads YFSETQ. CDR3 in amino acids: CASSETQGSYGSTF. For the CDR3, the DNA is TGCGCCAGCAGCGAAACTCAGGGTTCCTATGGCTCCACCTTC.

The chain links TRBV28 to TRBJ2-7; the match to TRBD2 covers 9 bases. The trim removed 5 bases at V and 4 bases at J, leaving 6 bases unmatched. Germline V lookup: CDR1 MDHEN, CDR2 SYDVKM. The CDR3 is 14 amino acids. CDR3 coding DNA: TGTGCCAGCAGTCAGACTAGCGGCTTTTACGAGCAGTACTTC. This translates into CASSQTSGFYEQYF.

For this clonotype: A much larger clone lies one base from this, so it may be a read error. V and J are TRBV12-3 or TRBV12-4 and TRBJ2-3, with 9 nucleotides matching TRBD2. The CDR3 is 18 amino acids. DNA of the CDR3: TGTGCCAGCAGTTTAAAACTAGCGGGTTTTTCTAGCACAGATACGCAGTGTTTT. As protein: CASSLKLAGFSSTDTQCF.

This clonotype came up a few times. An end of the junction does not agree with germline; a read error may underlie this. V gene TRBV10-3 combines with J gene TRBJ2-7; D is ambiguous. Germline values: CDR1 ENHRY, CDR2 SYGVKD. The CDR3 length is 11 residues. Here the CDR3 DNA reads TGTGCCATCAGTGAGGGTACCCGATGGGACTTC. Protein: CAISEGTRWDF.

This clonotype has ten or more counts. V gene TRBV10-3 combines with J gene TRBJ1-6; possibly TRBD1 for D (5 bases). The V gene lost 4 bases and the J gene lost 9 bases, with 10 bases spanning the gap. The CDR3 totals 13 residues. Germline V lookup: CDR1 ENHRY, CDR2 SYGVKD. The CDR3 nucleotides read TGTGCCATCAGTGGAGGGGATGGTTCACCCCTCCACTTT. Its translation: CAISGGDGSPLHF.

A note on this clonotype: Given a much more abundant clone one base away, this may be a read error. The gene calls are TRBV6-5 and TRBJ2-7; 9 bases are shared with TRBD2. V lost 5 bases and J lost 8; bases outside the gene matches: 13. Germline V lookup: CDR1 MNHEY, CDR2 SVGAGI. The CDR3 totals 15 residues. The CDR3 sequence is CASSALAGALHKQYF. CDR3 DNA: TGTGCCAGCAGTGCATTAGCGGGAGCTCTCCACAAGCAGTACTTC.

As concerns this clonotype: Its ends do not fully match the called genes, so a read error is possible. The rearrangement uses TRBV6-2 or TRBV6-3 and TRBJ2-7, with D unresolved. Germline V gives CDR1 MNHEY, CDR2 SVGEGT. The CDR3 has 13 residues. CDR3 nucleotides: TGTGTCAGCAGGTCTACAGTTCACTACGAGCAGTACTTC. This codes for CVSRSTVHYEQYF.

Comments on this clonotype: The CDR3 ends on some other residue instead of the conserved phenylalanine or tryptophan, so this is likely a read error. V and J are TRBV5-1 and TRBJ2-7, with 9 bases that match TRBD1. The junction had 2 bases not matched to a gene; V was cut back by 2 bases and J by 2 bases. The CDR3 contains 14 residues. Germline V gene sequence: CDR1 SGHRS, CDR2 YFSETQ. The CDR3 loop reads CASSFRDRAYEQYY. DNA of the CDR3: TGCGCCAGCAGCTTCCGGGACAGGGCCTACGAGCAGTACTAC.

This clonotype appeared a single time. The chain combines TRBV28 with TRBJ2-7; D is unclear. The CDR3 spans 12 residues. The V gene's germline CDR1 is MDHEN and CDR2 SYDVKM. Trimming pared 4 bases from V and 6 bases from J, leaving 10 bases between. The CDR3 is CASSSPYSEQYF. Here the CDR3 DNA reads TGTGCCAGCAGTTCCCCCTATTCCGAGCAGTACTTC.

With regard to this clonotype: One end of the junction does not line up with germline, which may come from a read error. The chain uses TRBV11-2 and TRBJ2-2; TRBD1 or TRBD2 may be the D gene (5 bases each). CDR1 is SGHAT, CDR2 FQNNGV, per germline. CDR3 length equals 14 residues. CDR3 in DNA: TGTACCAGCAGCTTAGTGAATTCGGCCAGGGAGCTATTTTTT. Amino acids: CTSSLVNSARELFF.

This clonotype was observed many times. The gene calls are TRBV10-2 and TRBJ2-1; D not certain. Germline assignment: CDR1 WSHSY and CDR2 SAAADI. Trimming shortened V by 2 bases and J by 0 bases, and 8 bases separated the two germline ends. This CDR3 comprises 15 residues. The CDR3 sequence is CASSEGPSSYNEQFF. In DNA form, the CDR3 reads TGCGCCAGCAGTGAGGGGCCGAGCTCCTACAATGAGCAGTTCTTC.

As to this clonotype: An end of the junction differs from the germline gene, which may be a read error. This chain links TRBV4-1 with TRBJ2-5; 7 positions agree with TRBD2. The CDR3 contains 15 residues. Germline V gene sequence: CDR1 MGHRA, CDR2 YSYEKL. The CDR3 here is CANSKGSGNQETQYF. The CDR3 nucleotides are TGCGCCAACAGCAAGGGGAGCGGGAACCAGGAGACCCAGTACTTC.